The clone carrying this T cell receptor (beta chain) was counted ten times or more. Its antigen is currently unknown. Reasons for excluding patients were uncontrolled infection, other autoimmune disease, pregnancy or lactation. RNA transcripts provided the source from which TCR beta CDR3 regions were amplified. HTBI primers were employed in a first-round RT-PCR of the TCR CDR3. TCRdb independently ran MiXCR on the multiplex PCR reads; one entry per CDR3 protein. This table has a few hundred thousand distinct CDR3 sequences, about a fifth appearing once. This CDR3 is built from 13 residues. CDR1 is SEHNR and CDR2 is FQNEAQ in the germline V gene (reference sequence). Between the trimmed V and J ends, which lost 7 bases and 6 bases, there was a span of 16 bases. This sample is part of a study of T cells in Graves' hyperthyroidism and ophthalmopathy. General study results and limits: Classification by a 13 V-J model distinguished ophthalmopathy from stable hyperthyroidism. Researchers found most expanded thyroid clonotypes above 0.001 in blood as well.

Input material: blood. The TCR comes from a man in his late teens or twenties with Graves' ophthalmopathy. The chain carries TRBV7-9 and TRBJ2-7; D is possibly TRBD1 or TRBD2 (5 bases each). The CDR3 DNA sequence: TGTGCCAGCAACCCGTCCGGGGCCGCCGAGCAGTACTTC. It yields the protein CASNPSGAAEQYF.